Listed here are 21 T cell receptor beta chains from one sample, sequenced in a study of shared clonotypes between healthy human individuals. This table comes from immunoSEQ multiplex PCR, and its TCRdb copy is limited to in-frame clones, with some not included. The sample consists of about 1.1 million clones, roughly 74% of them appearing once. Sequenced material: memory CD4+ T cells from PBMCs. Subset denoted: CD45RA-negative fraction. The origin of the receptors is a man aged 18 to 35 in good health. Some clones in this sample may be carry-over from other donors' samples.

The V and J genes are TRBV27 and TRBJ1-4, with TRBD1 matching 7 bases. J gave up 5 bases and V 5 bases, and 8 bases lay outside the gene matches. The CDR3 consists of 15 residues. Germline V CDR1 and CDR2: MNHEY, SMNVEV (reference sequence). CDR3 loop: CASSPQTGRNEKLFF. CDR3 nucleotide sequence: TGTGCCAGCAGTCCCCAGACAGGGAGAAATGAAAAACTGTTTTTT.

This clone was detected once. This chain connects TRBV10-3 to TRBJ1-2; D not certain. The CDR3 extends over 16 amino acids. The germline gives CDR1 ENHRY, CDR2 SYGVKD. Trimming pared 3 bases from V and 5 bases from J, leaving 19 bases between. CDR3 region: CAISDTTRTPTYGYTF. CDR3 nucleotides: TGTGCCATCAGTGACACAACCCGGACTCCTACATATGGCTACACCTTC.

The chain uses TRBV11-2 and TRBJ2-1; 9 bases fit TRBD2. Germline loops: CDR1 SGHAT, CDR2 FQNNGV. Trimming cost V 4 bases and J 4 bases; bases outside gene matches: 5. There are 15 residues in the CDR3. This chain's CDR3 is CASSSSGMVYNEQFF. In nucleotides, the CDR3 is TGTGCCAGCAGCTCTAGCGGGATGGTATACAATGAGCAGTTCTTC.

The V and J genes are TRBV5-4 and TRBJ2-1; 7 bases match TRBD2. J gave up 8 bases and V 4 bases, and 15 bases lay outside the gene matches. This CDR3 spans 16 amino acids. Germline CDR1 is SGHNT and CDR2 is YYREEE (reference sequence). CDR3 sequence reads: CASSHGGLAAVDEQFF. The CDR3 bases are TGTGCCAGCAGCCACGGTGGGCTAGCGGCTGTCGATGAGCAGTTCTTC.

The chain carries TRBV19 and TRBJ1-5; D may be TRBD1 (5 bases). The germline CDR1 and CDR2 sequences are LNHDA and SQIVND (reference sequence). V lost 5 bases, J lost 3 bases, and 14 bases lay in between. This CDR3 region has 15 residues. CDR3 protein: CASSPRDGFNQPQHF. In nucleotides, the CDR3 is TGTGCCAGTAGTCCCCGGGACGGTTTCAATCAGCCCCAGCATTTT.

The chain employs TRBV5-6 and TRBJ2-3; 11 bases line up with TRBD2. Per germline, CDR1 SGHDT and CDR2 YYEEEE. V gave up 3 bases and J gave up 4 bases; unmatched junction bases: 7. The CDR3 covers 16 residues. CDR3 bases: TGTGCCAGCAGCTCACCCTCTAGCGGGAGGCCAGATACGCAGTATTTT. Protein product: CASSSPSSGRPDTQYF.

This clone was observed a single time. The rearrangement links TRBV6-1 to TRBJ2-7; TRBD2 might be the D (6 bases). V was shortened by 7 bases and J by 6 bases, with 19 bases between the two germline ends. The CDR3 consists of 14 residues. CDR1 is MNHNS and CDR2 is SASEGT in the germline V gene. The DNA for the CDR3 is TGTGCCAGCATGCGGGACCGCCTTTCGGGCGAGCAGTACTTC. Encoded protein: CASMRDRLSGEQYF.

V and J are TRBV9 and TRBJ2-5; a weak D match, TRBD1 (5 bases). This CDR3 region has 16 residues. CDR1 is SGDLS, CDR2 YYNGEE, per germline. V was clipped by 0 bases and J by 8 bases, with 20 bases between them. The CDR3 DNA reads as TGTGCCAGCAGCGTAGAGGACCGGACACCCCCCAGTACCCAGTACTTC. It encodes CASSVEDRTPPSTQYF.

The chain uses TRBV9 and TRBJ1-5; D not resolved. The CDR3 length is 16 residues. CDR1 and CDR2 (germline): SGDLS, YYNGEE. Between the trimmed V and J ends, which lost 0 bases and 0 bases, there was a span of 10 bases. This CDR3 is CASSVERSYSNQPQHF. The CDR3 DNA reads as TGTGCCAGCAGCGTAGAGAGGAGTTATAGCAATCAGCCCCAGCATTTT.

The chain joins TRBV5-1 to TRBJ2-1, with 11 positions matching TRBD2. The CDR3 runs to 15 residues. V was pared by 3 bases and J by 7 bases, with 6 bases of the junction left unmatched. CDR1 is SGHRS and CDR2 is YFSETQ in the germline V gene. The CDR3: CASSSRLAGTNEQFF. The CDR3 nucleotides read TGCGCCAGCAGCTCACGACTAGCGGGAACGAATGAGCAGTTCTTC.

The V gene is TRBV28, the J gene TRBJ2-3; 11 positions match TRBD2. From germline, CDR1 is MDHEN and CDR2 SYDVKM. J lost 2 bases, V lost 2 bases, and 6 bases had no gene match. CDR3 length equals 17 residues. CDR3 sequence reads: CASSLRPGLAVTDTQYF. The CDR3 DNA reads TGTGCCAGCAGTTTAAGACCGGGACTAGCGGTCACAGATACGCAGTATTTT.

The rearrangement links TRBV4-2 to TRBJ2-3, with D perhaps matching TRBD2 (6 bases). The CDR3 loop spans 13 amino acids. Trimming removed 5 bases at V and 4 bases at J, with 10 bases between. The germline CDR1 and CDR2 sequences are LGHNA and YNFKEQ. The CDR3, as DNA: TGTGCCAGCAGCGAATCGGGAGCAGATACGCAGTATTTT. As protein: CASSESGADTQYF.

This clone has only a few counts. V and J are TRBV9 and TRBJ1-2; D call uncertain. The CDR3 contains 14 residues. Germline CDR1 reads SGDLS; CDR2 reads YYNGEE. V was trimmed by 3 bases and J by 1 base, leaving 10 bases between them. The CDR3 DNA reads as TGTGCCAGCAGCGCCACAACTGTTAACTATGGCTACACCTTC. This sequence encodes CASSATTVNYGYTF. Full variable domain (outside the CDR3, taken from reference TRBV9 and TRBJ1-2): DSGVTQTPKHLITATGQRVTLRCSPRSGDLSVYWYQQSLDQGLQFLIQYYNGEERAKGNILERFSAQQFPDLHSELNLSSLELGDSALYFCASSATTVNYGYTFGSGTRLTVV.

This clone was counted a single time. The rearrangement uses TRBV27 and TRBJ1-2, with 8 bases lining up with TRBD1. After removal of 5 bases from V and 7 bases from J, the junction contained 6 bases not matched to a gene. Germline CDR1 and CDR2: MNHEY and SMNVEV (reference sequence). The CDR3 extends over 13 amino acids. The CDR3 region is CASSQQGDGGYTF. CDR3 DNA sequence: TGTGCCAGCAGTCAACAGGGGGACGGTGGCTACACCTTC.

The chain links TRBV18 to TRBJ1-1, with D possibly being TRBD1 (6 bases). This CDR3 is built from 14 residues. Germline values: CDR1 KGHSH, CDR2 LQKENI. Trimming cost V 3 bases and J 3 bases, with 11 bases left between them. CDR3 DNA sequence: TGTGCCAGCTCACCGCTGCACAGGGACACTGAAGCTTTCTTT. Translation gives CASSPLHRDTEAFF.

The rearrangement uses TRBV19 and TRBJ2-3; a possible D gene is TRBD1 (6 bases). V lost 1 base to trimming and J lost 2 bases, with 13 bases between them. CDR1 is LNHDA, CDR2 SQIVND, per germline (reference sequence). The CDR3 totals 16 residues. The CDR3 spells CASSIGFRGPTDTQYF. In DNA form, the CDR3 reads TGTGCCAGTAGTATAGGTTTCAGGGGTCCCACAGATACGCAGTATTTT.

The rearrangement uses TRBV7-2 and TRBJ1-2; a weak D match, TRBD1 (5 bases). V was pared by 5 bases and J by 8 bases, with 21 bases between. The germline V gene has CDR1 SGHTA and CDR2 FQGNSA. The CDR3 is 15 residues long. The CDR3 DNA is TGTGCCAGCAGCGGCGGCGGGGCAGTCAATCGGGGCTACACCTTC. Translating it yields CASSGGGAVNRGYTF. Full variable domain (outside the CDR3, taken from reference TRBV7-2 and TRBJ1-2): GAGVSQSPSNKVTEKGKDVELRCDPISGHTALYWYRQSLGQGLEFLIYFQGNSAPDKSGLPSDRFSAERTGGSVSTLTIQRTQQEDSAVYLCASSGGGAVNRGYTFGSGTRLTVV.

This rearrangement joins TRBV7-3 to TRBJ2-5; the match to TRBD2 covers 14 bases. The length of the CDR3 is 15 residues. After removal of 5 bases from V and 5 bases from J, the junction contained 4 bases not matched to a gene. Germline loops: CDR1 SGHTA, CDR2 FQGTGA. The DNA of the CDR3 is TGTGCCAGCAGCCGGGGACTAGCGGGAGCGGAGACCCAGTACTTC. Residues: CASSRGLAGAETQYF. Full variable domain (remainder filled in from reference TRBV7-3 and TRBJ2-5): GAGVSQTPSNKVTEKGKYVELRCDPISGHTALYWYRQSLGQGPEFLIYFQGTGAADDSGLPNDRFFAVRPEGSVSTLKIQRTERGDSAVYLCASSRGLAGAETQYFGPGTRLLVL.

The CDR3 DNA is TGTGCCAGCAGCTTAGGCCACAGGGGATACACCGGGGAGCTGTTTTTT. Protein sequence: CASSLGHRGYTGELFF. The gene calls are TRBV7-6 and TRBJ2-2, with 7 bases identical to TRBD1. The CDR3 contains 16 residues. The germline gives CDR1 SGHVS, CDR2 FNYEAQ. Losses at the gene ends were 1 base for V and 3 bases for J; bases not matched to a gene: 5.

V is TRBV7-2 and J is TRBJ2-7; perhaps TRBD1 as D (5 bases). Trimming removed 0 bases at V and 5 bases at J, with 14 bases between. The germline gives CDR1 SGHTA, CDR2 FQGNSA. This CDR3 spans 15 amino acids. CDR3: CASSLASGRYDEQYF. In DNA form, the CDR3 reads TGTGCCAGCAGCTTAGCGTCAGGGCGGTACGACGAGCAGTACTTC.

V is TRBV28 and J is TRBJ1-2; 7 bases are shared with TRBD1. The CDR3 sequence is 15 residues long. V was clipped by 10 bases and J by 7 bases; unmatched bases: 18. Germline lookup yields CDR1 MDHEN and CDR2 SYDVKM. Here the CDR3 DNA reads TGTGCCACCAGACAGGGCTTCGCGGGGTACTCTGGCTACACCTTC. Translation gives CATRQGFAGYSGYTF.